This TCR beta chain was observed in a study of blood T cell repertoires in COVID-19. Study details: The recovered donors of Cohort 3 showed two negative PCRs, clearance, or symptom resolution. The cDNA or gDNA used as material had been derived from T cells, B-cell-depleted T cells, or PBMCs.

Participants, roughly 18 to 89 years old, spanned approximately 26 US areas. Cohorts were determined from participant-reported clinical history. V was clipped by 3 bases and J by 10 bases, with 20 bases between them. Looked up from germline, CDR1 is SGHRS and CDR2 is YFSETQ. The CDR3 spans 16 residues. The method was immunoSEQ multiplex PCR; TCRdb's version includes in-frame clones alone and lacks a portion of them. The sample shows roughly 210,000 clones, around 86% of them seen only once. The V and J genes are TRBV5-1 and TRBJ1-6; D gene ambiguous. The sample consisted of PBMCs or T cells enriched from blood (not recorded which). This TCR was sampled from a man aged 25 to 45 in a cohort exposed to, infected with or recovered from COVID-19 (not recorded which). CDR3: CASSSEGARVGSPLHF. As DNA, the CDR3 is TGCGCCAGCAGCTCGGAAGGCGCGAGGGTTGGGTCACCCCTCCACTTT.